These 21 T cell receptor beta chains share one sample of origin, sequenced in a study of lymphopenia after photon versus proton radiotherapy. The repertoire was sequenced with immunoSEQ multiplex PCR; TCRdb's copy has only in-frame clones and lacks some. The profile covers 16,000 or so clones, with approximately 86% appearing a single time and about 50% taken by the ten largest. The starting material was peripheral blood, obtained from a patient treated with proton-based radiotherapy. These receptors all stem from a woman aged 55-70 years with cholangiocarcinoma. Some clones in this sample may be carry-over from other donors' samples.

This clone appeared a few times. CDR3 bases: TGTGCCACCAGCAGGGGACTAGCGGGGGCCTACGAGCAGTACTTC. Amino acid sequence: CATSRGLAGAYEQYF. V gene TRBV15 combines with J gene TRBJ2-7, with 14 bases aligning to TRBD2. Germline values: CDR1 LNHNV, CDR2 YYDKDF (reference sequence). V was clipped by 3 bases and J by 2 bases; unmatched bases: 0. The CDR3 is made up of 15 amino acids.

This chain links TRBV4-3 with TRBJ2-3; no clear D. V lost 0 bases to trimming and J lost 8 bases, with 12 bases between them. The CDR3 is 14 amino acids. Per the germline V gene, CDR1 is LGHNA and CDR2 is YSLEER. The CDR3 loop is CASSQELGNPTQYF. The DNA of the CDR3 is TGCGCCAGCAGCCAAGAGCTAGGGAATCCTACGCAGTATTTT.

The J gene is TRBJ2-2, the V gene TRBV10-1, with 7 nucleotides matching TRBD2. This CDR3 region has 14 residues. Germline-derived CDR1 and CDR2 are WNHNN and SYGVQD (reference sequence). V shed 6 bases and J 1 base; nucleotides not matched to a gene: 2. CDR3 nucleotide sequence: TGCGCCAGCAGCCGCGGGGGGAACACCGGGGAGCTGTTTTTT. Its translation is CASSRGGNTGELFF.

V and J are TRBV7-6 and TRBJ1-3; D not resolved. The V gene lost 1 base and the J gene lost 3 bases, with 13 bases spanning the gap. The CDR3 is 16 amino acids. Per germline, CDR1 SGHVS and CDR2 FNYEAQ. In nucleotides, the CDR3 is TGTGCCAGCAGCTTAGAGACGGCGTCCCTTGGAAACACCATATATTTT. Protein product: CASSLETASLGNTIYF.

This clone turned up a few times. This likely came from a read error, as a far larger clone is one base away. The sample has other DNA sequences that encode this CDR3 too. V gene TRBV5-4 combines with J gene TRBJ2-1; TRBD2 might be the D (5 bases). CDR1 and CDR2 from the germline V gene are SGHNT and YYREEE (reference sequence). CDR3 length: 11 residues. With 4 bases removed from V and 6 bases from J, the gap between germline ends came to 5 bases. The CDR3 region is CASSGSNEQFF. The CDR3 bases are TGTGCCAGCAGCGGGAGCAATGAGCAGTTCTTC.

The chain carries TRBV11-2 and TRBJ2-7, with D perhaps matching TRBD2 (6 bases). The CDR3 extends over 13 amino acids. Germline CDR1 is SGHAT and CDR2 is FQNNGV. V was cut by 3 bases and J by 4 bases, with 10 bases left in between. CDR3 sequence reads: CASSFLGGYEQYF. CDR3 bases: TGTGCCAGCAGCTTCCTGGGAGGATACGAGCAGTACTTC.

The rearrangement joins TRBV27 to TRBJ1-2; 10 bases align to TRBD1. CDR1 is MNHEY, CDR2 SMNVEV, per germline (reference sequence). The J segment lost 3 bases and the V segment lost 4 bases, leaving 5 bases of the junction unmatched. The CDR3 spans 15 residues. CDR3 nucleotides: TGTGCCAGCAGTTCGACAGGGGGCGCGCACTATGGCTACACCTTC. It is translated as CASSSTGGAHYGYTF.

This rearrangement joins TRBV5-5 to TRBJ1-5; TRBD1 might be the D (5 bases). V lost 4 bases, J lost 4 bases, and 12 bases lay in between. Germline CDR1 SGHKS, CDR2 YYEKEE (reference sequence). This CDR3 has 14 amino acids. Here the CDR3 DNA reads TGTGCCAGCAGCCCGGGACCGGCAAATCAGCCCCAGCATTTT. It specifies CASSPGPANQPQHF.

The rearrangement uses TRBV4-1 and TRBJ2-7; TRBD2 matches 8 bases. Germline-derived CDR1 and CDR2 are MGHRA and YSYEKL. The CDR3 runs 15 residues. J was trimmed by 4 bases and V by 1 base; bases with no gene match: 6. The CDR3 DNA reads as TGCGCCAGCAGCCAAGGAGCGGGAGTCCTATACGAGCAGTACTTC. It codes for CASSQGAGVLYEQYF.

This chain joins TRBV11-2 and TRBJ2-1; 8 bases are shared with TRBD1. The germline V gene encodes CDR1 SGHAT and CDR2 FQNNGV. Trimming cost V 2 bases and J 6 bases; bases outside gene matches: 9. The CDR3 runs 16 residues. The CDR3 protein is CASSLISATGANEQFF. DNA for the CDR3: TGTGCCAGCAGCTTAATTAGCGCGACAGGGGCCAATGAGCAGTTCTTC.

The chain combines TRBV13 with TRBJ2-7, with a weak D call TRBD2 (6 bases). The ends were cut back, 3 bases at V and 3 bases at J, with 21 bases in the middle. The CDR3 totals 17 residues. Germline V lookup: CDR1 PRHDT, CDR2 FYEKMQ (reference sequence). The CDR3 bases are TGTGCCAGCAGCTTCAACGGACCGACGGGACTCAACTACGAGCAGTACTTC. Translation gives CASSFNGPTGLNYEQYF.

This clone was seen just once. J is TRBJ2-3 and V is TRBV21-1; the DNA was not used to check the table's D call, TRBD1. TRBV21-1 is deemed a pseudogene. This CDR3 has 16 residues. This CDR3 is CASSKDLGQGTDTQYF. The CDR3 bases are TGTGCCAGCAGCAAAGACTTAGGACAGGGCACAGATACGCAGTATTTT.

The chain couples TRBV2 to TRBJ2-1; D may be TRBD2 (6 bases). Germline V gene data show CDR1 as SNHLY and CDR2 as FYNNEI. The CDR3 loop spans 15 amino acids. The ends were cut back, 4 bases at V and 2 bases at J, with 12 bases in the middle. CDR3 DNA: TGTGCCAGCAGTGGGATAGCGGATGCCTACAATGAGCAGTTCTTC. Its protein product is CASSGIADAYNEQFF.

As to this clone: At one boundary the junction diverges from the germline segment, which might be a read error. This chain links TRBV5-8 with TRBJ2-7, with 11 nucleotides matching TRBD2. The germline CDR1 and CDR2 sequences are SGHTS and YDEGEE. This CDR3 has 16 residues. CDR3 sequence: CASSLGLGTSGPGGDF. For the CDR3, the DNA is TGTGCCAGCAGCTTGGGTTTGGGGACTAGCGGACCGGGGGGTGACTTC.

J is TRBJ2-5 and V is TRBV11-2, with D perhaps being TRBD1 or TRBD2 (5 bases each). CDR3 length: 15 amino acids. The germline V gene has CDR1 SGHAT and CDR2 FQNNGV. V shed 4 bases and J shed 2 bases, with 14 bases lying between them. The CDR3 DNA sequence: TGTGCCAGCAGCTCCTCTCCCGGGACGCAAGAGACCCAGTACTTC. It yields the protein CASSSSPGTQETQYF.

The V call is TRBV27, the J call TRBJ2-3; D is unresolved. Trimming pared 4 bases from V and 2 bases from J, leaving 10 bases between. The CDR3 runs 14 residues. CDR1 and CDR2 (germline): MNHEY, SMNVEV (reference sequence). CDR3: CASSSPTLTDTQYF. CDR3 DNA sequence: TGTGCCAGCAGTTCCCCGACCCTCACAGATACGCAGTATTTT.

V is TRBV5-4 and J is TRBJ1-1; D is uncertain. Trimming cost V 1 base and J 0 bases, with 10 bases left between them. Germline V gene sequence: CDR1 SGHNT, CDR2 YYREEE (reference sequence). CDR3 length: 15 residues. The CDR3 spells CASSLMQNMNTEAFF. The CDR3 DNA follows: TGTGCCAGCAGCTTGATGCAGAACATGAACACTGAAGCTTTCTTT.

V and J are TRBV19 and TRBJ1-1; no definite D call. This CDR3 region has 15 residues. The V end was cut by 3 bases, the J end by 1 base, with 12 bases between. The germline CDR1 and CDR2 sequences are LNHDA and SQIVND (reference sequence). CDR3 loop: CASSIPGGPNTEAFF. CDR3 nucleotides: TGTGCCAGTAGTATCCCTGGTGGCCCGAACACTGAAGCTTTCTTT.

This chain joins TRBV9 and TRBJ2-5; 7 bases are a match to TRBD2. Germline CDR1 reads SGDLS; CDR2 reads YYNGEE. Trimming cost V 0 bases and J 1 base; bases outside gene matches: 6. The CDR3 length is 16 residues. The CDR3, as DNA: TGTGCCAGCAGCGTAGATTCTAGCGGCCGCCAAGAGACCCAGTACTTC. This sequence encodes CASSVDSSGRQETQYF.

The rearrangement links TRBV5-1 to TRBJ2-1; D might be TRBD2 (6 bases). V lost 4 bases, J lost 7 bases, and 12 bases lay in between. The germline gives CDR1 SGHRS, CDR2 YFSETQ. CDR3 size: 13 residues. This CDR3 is CASSPGTPNEQFF. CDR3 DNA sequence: TGCGCCAGCAGCCCCGGGACTCCTAATGAGCAGTTCTTC.

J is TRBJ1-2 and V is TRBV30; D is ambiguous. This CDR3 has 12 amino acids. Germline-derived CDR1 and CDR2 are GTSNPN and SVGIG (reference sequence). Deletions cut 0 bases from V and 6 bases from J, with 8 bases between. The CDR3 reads CAWSVRGHGYTF. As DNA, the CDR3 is TGTGCCTGGAGTGTACGCGGACATGGCTACACCTTC.